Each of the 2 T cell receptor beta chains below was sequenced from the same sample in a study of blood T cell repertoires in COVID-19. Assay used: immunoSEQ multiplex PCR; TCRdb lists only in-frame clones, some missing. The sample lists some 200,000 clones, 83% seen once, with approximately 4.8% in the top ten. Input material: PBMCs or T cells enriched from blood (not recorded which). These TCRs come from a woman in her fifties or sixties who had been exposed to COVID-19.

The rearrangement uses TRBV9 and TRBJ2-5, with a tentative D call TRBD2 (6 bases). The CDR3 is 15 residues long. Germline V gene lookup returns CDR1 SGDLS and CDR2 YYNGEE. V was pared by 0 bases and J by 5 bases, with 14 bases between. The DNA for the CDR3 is TGTGCCAGCAGCGTAGAAGGCAGGAGGGATGAGACCCAGTACTTC. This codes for CASSVEGRRDETQYF.

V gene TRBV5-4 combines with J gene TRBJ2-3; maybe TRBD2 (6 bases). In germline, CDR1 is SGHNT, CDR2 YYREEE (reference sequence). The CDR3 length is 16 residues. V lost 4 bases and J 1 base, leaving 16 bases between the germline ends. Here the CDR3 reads CASSPSPSDRTDTQYF. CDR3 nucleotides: TGTGCCAGCAGCCCCTCCCCTAGCGATCGCACAGATACGCAGTATTTT.